The TCR beta chain under discussion was sequenced for a study of beta chain features in type 1 diabetes. Study overall: No patient-donor differences in age, gender, total cells or subset yield.

A sort by CD45RO/CCR7/CD25/CD127/CD95/CD27 yielded CD4+ naive, central memory, regulatory and stem cell-like memory cells. Study-level findings and limits: The study found moderately but significantly shorter TCRB CDR3s in all four CD4+ subsets of Type 1 diabetes patients. Type 1 diabetes patients had fewer VDJ junction insertions and more deletions. There was a possibility that cDNA sequencing over-represented cells with high TCR expression.

In the case of this clone: What it binds is unknown.

The sequenced template was cDNA made from the entire isolated RNA. The method was immunoSEQ multiplex PCR; TCRdb's version includes in-frame clones alone and lacks a portion of them. The table shows about 240,000 clones, with approximately 15% occurring only once. This CDR3 has 14 residues. Germline lookup yields CDR1 SNHLY and CDR2 FYNNEI. Trimming stripped 7 bases from V and 2 bases from J, with 12 bases between. The chain is built from TRBV2 and TRBJ1-5; D not certain. The receptor was derived from a young man with type 1 diabetes. Sequencing was carried out using naive CD4+ T cells from blood. The CDR3 bases are TGTGCCAGCACCGGAGGCTCGGGCAATCAGCCCCAGCATTTT. Its protein product is CASTGGSGNQPQHF. Full variable domain (remainder filled in from reference TRBV2 and TRBJ1-5): EPEVTQTPSHQVTQMGQEVILRCVPISNHLYFYWYRQILGQKVEFLVSFYNNEISEKSEIFDDQFSVERPDGSNFTLKIRSTKLEDSAMYFCASTGGSGNQPQHFGDGTRLSIL.